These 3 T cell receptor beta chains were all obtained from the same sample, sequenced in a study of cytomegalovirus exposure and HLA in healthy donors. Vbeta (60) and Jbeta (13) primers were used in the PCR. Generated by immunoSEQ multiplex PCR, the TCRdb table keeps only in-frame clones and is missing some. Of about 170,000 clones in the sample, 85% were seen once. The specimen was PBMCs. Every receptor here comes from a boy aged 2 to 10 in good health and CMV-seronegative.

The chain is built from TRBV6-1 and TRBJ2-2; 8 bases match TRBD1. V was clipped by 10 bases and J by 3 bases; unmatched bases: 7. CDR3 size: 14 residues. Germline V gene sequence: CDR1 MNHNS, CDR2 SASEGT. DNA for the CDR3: TGTGCCACCAAGACAGGGGCAGACACCGGGGAGCTGTTTTTT. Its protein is CATKTGADTGELFF.

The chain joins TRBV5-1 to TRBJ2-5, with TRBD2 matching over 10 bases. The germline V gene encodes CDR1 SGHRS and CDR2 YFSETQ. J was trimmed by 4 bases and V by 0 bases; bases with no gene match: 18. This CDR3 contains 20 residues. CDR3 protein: CASSLGPPGPAGGPRETQYF. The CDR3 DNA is TGCGCCAGCAGCTTGGGCCCCCCAGGACCAGCGGGAGGGCCGAGAGAGACCCAGTACTTC.

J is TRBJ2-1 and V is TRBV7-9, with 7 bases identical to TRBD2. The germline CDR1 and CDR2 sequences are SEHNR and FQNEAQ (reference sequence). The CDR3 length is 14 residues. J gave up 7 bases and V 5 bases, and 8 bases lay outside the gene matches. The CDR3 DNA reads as TGTGCCAGCAGCCAGCGGGGTATTGGGAATGAGCAGTTCTTC. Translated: CASSQRGIGNEQFF.